The text below deals with one T cell receptor (beta chain). As yet, its antigen is unknown. Germline V lookup: CDR1 LNHDA, CDR2 SQIVND (reference sequence). V lost 1 base and J lost 5, with 8 bases in between. The CDR3 contains 14 residues. Method: immunoSEQ multiplex PCR; TCRdb's copy keeps in-frame clones and lacks some. In the table there are 80,000 to 90,000 clones, roughly 92% of which are singletons. This entry comes from a study of graft-versus-host responses after intestinal transplantation. Background on the study: Uniformly, recipients were administered anti-thymocyte globulin induction with subsequent tacrolimus and steroids for approximately three years. General study findings and limits: Allografts of patients with graft-donor T cell macrochimerism showed high graft-versus-host to host-versus-graft clone ratios.

The sequence derives from a human donor who received an intestinal transplant. The rearrangement joins TRBV19 to TRBJ2-2; possible D gene TRBD2, 6 bases. The sequenced sample was unstimulated CD4+ T cells sorted from spleen or lymph node cells, obtained before intestinal transplant. The CDR3 reads CASSIVGGTGELFF. For the CDR3, the DNA is TGTGCCAGTAGTATAGTCGGGGGTACCGGGGAGCTGTTTTTT.